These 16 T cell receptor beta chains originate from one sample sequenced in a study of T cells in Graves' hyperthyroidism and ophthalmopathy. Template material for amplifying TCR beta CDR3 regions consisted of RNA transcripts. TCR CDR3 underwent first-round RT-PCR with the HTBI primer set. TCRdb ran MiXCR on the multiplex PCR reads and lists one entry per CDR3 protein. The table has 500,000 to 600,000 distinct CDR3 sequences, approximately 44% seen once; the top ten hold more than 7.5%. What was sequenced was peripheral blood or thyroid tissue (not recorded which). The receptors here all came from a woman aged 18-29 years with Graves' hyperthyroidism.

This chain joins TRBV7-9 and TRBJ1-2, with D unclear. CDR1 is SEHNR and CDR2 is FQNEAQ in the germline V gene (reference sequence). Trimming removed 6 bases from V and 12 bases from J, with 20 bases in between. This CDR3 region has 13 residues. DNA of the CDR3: TGTGCCAGCAGTTCTAGTTGGGATAGCGTCAACACCTTC. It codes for CASSSSWDSVNTF.

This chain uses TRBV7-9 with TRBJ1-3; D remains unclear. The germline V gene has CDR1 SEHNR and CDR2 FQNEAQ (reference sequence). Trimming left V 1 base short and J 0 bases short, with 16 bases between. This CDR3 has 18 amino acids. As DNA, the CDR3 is TGTGCCAGCAGCTTAGGGCCCTTTGCGGGGAGCTCTGGAAACACCATATATTTT. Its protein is CASSLGPFAGSSGNTIYF.

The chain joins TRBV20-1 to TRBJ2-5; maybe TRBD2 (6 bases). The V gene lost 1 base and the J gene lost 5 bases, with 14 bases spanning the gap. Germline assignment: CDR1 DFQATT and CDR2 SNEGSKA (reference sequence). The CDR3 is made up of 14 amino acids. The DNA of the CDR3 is TGCAGTGCTAGAGGTCCGGGGGAGTGGGAGACCCAGTACTTC. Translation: CSARGPGEWETQYF.

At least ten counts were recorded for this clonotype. DNA of the CDR3: TGTGCCAGCAGCTTAAAGGGACAGGGGGCGATTACCACTGAAGCTTTCTTT. This encodes CASSLKGQGAITTEAFF. J is TRBJ1-1 and V is TRBV7-9, with 12 bases that match TRBD1. J gave up 4 bases and V 2 bases, and 8 bases lay outside the gene matches. CDR1 and CDR2 from the germline V gene are SEHNR and FQNEAQ (reference sequence). The CDR3 covers 17 residues.

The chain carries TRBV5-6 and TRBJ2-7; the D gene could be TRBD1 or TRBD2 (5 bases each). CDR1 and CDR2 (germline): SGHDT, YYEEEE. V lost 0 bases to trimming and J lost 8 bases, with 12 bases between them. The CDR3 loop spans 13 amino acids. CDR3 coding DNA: TGTGCCAGCAGCTTGGAGTGGGGACCTCAGCAGTACTTC. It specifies CASSLEWGPQQYF. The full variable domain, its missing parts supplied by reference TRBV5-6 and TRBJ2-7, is DAGVTQSPTHLIKTRGQQVTLRCSPKSGHDTVSWYQQALGQGPQFIFQYYEEEERQRGNFPDRFSGHQFPNYSSELNVNALLLGDSALYLCASSLEWGPQQYFGPGTRLTVT.

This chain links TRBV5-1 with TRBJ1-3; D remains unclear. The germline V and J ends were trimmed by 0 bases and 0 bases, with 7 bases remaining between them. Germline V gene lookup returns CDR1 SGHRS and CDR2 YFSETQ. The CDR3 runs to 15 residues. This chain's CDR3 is CASSLGHLSGNTIYF. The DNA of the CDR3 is TGCGCCAGCAGCTTGGGACACCTCTCTGGAAACACCATATATTTT.

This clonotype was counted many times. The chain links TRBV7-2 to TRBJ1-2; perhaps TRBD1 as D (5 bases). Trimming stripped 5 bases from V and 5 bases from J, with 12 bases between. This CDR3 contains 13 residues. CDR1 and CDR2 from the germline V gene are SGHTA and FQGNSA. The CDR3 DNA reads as TGTGCCAGCAGCCATGGCAAGGGGTATGGCTACACCTTC. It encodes CASSHGKGYGYTF.

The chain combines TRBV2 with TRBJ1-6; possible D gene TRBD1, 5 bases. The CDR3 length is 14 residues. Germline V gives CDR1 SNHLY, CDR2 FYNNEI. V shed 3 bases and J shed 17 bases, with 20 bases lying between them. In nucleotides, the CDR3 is TGTGCCAGCAGTGAGAAGGGCTCTGGGGCCAACGTCCACTTT. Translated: CASSEKGSGANVHF. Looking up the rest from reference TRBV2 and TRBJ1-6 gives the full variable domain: EPEVTQTPSHQVTQMGQEVILRCVPISNHLYFYWYRQILGQKVEFLVSFYNNEISEKSEIFDDQFSVERPDGSNFTLKIRSTKLEDSAMYFCASSEKGSGANVHFGNGTRLTVT.

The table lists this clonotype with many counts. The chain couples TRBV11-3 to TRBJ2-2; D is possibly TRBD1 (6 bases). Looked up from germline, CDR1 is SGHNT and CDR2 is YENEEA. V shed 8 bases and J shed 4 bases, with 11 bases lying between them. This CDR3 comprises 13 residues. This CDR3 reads CASWTEPTGELFF. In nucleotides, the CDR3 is TGTGCCAGCTGGACAGAACCCACCGGGGAGCTGTTTTTT.

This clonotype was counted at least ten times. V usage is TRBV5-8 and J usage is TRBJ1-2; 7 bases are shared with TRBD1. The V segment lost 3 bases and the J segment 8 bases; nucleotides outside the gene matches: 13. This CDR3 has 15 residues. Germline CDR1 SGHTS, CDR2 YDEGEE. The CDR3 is CASSSDRAITEGYTF. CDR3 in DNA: TGTGCCAGCAGCTCAGACAGGGCCATTACAGAAGGCTACACCTTC.

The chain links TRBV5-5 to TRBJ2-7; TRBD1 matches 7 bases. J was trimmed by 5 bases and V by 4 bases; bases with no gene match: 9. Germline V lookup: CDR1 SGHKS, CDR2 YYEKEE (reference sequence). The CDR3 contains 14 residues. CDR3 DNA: TGTGCCAGCAGCCACTACAGGGGTCTGGACGAGCAGTACTTC. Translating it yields CASSHYRGLDEQYF.

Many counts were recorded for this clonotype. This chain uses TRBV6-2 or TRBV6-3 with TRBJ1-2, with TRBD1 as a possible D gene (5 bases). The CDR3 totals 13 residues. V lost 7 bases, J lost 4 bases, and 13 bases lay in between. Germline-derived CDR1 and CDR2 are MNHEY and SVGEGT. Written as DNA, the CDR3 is TGTGCCAGCAAGCCGGGGGAAAGCTATGGCTACACCTTC. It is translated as CASKPGESYGYTF.

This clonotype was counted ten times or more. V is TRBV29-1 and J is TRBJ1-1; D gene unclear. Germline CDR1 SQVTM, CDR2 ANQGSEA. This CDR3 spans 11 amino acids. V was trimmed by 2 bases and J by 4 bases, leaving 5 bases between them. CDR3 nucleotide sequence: TGCAGCGTTGAAAGCGGCACTGAAGCTTTCTTT. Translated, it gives CSVESGTEAFF. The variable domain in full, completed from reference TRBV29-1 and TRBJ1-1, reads SAVISQKPSRDICQRGTSLTIQCQVDSQVTMMFWYRQQPGQSLTLIATANQGSEATYESGFVIDKFPISRPNLTFSTLTVSNMSPEDSSIYLCSVESGTEAFFGQGTRLTVV.

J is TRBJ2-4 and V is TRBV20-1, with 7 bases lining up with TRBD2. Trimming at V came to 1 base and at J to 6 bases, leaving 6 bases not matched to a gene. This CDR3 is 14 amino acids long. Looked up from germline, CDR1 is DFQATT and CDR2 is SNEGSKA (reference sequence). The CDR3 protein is CSARGVPGGNIQYF. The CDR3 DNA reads TGCAGTGCTAGAGGAGTCCCGGGGGGAAACATTCAGTACTTC.

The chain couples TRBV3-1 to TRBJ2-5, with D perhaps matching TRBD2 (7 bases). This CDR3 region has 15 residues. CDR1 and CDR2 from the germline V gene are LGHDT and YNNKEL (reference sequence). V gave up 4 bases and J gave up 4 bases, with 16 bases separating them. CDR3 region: CASSLYGGLGETQYF. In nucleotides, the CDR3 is TGTGCCAGCAGCCTCTACGGGGGGCTGGGAGAGACCCAGTACTTC.

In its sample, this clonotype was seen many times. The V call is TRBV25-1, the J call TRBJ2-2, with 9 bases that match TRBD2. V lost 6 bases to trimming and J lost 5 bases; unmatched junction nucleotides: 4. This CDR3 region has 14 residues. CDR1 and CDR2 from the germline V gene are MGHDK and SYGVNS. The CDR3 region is CASSRLAETGELFF. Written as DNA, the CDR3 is TGTGCCAGCAGCAGACTAGCGGAGACCGGGGAGCTGTTTTTT.